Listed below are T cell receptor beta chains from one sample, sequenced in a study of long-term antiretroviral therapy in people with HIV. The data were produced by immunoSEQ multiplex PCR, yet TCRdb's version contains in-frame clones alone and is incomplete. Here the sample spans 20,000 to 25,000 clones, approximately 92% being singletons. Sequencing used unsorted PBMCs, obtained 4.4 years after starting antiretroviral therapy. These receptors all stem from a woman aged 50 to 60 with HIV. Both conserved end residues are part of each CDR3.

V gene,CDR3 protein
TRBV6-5,CASSKRQGSTGELFF
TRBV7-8,CASSPQQGDSGANVLTF
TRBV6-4,CASSQRDAGELFF
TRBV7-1,CASSSYEGKTYGYTF
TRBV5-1,CASSRGDNTYEQYF
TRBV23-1,CASLCRGQGNEKLFF
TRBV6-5,CASSYGGTIYNEQFF
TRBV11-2,CASSPRTHTGELFF
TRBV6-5,CASSYQGIGNTIYF
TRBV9,CASSVEARAGGVGTEAFF
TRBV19,CASSSIAGAAGYTF
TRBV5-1,CASSSDLQGAGGYTF
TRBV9,CASSADREAGQETQYF
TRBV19,CASGRANYEQYF
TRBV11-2,CASSLEVGRSNTIYF
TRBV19,CASSIVPDTVLYEQYF
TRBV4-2,CASSQGQTGERDEKLFF
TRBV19,CASRGLAGGPGEETQYF
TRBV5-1,CASSLVSTSNTEAFF
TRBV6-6,CASRAHDNQPQHF